This T cell receptor (beta chain) was sequenced in a study of blood T cell repertoires in COVID-19. Overall study context: Acute and convalescent COVID-19 specimens originated in the United States, Italy and Spain. T cells, B-cell-depleted T cells, or PBMCs supplied cDNA or gDNA.

Germline V CDR1 and CDR2: SNHLY, FYNNEI. This CDR3 is built from 13 residues. Trimming cost V 5 bases and J 5 bases, with 12 bases left between them. As handled by the study authors: By means of reference gene primer amplification, nucleated cell counts were estimated. Method: immunoSEQ multiplex PCR; TCRdb's copy keeps in-frame clones and lacks some. V and J calls plus clone size are reproduced from that table; the DNA served to infer D and trimming. The table shows approximately 130,000 clones, with 87% occurring only once. This receptor was obtained from a man aged 45-65 years with active COVID-19. V gene TRBV2 combines with J gene TRBJ2-5; D possibly corresponds to TRBD2 (6 bases). The sample taken for sequencing was peripheral blood. The CDR3 nucleotides are TGTGCCAGCAGTCGGGCGGGGCGGGAGACCCAGTACTTC. This sequence encodes CASSRAGRETQYF.